This T cell receptor beta chain was retrieved from a study of blood T cell repertoires in COVID-19 (dated by TCRdb to the early 2020s). General notes on the study: Collaborator samples came from the United States, Italy and Spain and covered acute and convalescent phases of COVID-19. The dataset comprised deeply sampled blood TCRbeta repertoires from subjects exposed to, actively infected with, or recovered from COVID-19. A de-identified subject ID, COVID-19 status, age in years and sex were almost always included in the sample metadata. The material from the prospective study consisted of cDNA or gDNA derived from T cells, B-cell-depleted T cells, or PBMCs. The repertoires were released in a freely available public database meant as a resource for research on the immune response to SARS-CoV-2. The samples were drawn from two sources: the first 160 participants of the ongoing ImmuneRACE study, and 1,000 to 1,500 subjects contributed by 6 global collaborators. Where available, HLA class I and class II types were obtained from metadata supplied by the sample provider rather than from assay-based typing. The full study reports these points: The amount of clinical and demographic metadata varied by source and participant and was provided uncurated.

CDR3 length: 15 amino acids, cysteine to phenylalanine. CDR3 DNA only is kept here, 45 bases in frame from base 1. CDR1 and CDR2 are read off the germline V gene as MNHEY and SVGAGI. V trim: 5 bases; J trim: 8 bases; unmatched bases: 11. Relative to its sample, this clone is medium-sized (0.01 to 0.1%). No antigen is known for it. There are no base qualities to consult, and no much larger clone falls within one base. One collaborating source in Seattle enrolled patients during active infection and followed them longitudinally through the course of disease. Each collaborating institution followed its own protocols to collect whole blood in K2EDTA tubes. For TCRbeta analysis, collaborators shipped samples as frozen whole blood, isolated PBMCs, or DNA extracted from either of those sample types. TCRbeta CDR3 regions were amplified from genomic DNA by means of the immunoSEQ Assay, a bias-controlled multiplex PCR. The authors processed their data as follows. Nucleated cell counts per sample were estimated from amplification of reference gene primers within the assay. To quantify the absolute abundance of each unique TCRbeta CDR3 rearrangement, sequence reads were collapsed and filtered. For each sample, productive Simpson clonality was calculated by taking the square root of Simpson's diversity index across productive rearrangements. The table comes from immuneACCESS by way of TCRdb, which keeps in-frame sequences with V and J called. Part of the clones is missing from these tables; in studies checked, under half for an unresolved V gene and the rest for unknown reasons. Clonal size and the V and J genes are those of that table, whereas D and trimming came from the DNA. A total of some 48,000 clones appear in this sample, approximately 90% of them only once. 2.6% of the sample is held by the ten biggest clonotypes.

This sequence uses TRBV6-5 and TRBJ1-2; TRBD1 lines up with 10 middle nucleotides. Sequenced sample: peripheral blood. The TCR comes from a woman of 80 years or more with COVID-19, enrolled during active disease. The nucleotide sequence is TGTGCCAGCAGTCAAACACCGACAGGGGGCAGGGGCTACACCTTC. Its coded protein is CASSQTPTGGRGYTF.